These 28 T cell receptor beta chains were sequenced from one sample in a study of CD4+ T cells in melanoma. Repertoires were generated with immunoSEQ multiplex PCR, while TCRdb's copy carries only in-frame clones and drops some. The table records 15,000 to 20,000 clones, about 85% of them present only once. Sequenced sample: cells from a culture (not recorded whether cultured in vitro). The receptor set was obtained from a human donor with melanoma.

The gene calls are TRBV2 and TRBJ2-3; TRBD2 might be the D (6 bases). The CDR3 runs to 13 residues. The V end was cut by 5 bases, the J end by 5 bases, with 11 bases between. Germline CDR1 and CDR2: SNHLY and FYNNEI. The DNA of the CDR3 is TGTGCCAGCAGTCAAAGGGACTTAGATACGCAGTATTTT. Its translation: CASSQRDLDTQYF.

This clone was seen a single time. The V call is TRBV5-1, the J call TRBJ2-2, with a possible D match to TRBD1 (6 bases). Trimming removed 3 bases from V and 2 bases from J, with 14 bases in between. Germline CDR1 reads SGHRS; CDR2 reads YFSETQ. The CDR3 covers 16 residues. The CDR3 DNA follows: TGCGCCAGCAGCTCTACCGGGACATCCAACACCGGGGAGCTGTTTTTT. Translated, it gives CASSSTGTSNTGELFF.

The chain joins TRBV4-1 to TRBJ1-6; D not certain. V gave up 6 bases and J gave up 8 bases, with 23 bases separating them. CDR1 and CDR2 (germline): MGHRA, YSYEKL. CDR3 size: 17 residues. The DNA for the CDR3 is TGCGCCAGCAGGAGGGCCGACATCTCCGGGGATTATTCACCCCTCCACTTT. It specifies CASRRADISGDYSPLHF.

This chain joins TRBV7-6 and TRBJ1-5, with no clear D. This CDR3 has 13 amino acids. Per the germline V gene, CDR1 is SGHVS and CDR2 is FNYEAQ. V was pared by 3 bases and J by 5 bases, with 8 bases between. Here the CDR3 reads CASSLTGHQPQHF. DNA for the CDR3: TGTGCCAGCAGCTTGACCGGGCATCAGCCCCAGCATTTT.

The chain combines TRBV6-6 with TRBJ1-1, with D uncertain. CDR3 length: 11 amino acids. Trimming left V 10 bases short and J 4 bases short, with 10 bases between. Germline V lookup: CDR1 MNHNY, CDR2 SVGAGI (reference sequence). CDR3 residues: CATARTTEAFF. Here the CDR3 DNA reads TGTGCCACCGCCCGTACCACTGAAGCTTTCTTT.

The chain couples TRBV6-5 to TRBJ1-2, with TRBD1 matching 8 bases. CDR1 is MNHEY and CDR2 is SVGAGI in the germline V gene. Trimming cost V 5 bases and J 8 bases; bases outside gene matches: 7. CDR3 size: 13 residues. This CDR3 is CASSAQGAFGYTF. For the CDR3, the DNA is TGTGCCAGCAGTGCCCAGGGGGCTTTCGGCTACACCTTC.

V usage is TRBV9 and J usage is TRBJ2-1, with 10 bases aligning to TRBD1. The CDR3 spans 17 residues. Trimming removed 3 bases from V and 2 bases from J; junction bases left unmatched: 8. From germline, CDR1 is SGDLS and CDR2 YYNGEE. CDR3 sequence: CASSAQTGTGAYNEQFF. The CDR3, as DNA: TGTGCCAGCAGCGCGCAAACCGGGACAGGGGCCTACAATGAGCAGTTCTTC. Drawing the rest from reference TRBV9 and TRBJ2-1, the complete variable domain is DSGVTQTPKHLITATGQRVTLRCSPRSGDLSVYWYQQSLDQGLQFLIQYYNGEERAKGNILERFSAQQFPDLHSELNLSSLELGDSALYFCASSAQTGTGAYNEQFFGPGTRLTVL.

This chain connects TRBV2 to TRBJ1-2; D gene uncertain. The germline V and J ends were trimmed by 2 bases and 0 bases, with 7 bases remaining between them. Germline V gives CDR1 SNHLY, CDR2 FYNNEI. The CDR3 sequence is 14 residues long. The CDR3 DNA sequence: TGTGCCAGCAGTGAATGGAGCTCTAACTATGGCTACACCTTC. Translating gives CASSEWSSNYGYTF.

The chain employs TRBV5-1 and TRBJ1-1; D unclear. The CDR3 loop spans 15 amino acids. CDR1 SGHRS and CDR2 YFSETQ come from the germline V gene. V gave up 4 bases and J gave up 4 bases, with 17 bases separating them. The CDR3 sequence is CASSPGRSSSTEAFF. The CDR3 DNA reads TGCGCCAGCAGCCCTGGGCGAAGCTCCAGCACTGAAGCTTTCTTT.

V is TRBV7-8 and J is TRBJ2-7; the D gene could be TRBD1 or TRBD2 (6 bases each). Germline CDR1 SGHVS, CDR2 FQNEAQ. The CDR3 is 16 residues long. The V end lost 1 base, the J end lost 2 bases, and 15 bases lay between the germline ends. The CDR3 sequence: CASSLGTWGAAYEQYF. The CDR3, as DNA: TGTGCCAGCAGCTTAGGGACGTGGGGGGCAGCCTACGAGCAGTACTTC.

This chain uses TRBV30 with TRBJ2-7, with 7 bases matching TRBD1. CDR3 length equals 16 residues. V dropped 0 bases and J dropped 2; count of bases not matched to a gene: 10. Germline CDR1 reads GTSNPN; CDR2 reads SVGIG (reference sequence). The CDR3 loop reads CAWSVRIQGSAYEQYF. The CDR3 DNA reads TGTGCCTGGAGTGTACGTATACAGGGGAGCGCCTACGAGCAGTACTTC.

The chain carries TRBV4-1 and TRBJ2-2; the D gene is possibly TRBD2 (7 bases). This CDR3 has 17 residues. Trimming shortened V by 3 bases and J by 5 bases, and 19 bases separated the two germline ends. CDR1 and CDR2 from the germline V gene are MGHRA and YSYEKL. The DNA of the CDR3 is TGCGCCAGCAGCCACCACGTGGGGGGGGGCCCAACCGGGGAGCTGTTTTTT. This gives the protein CASSHHVGGGPTGELFF.

The chain couples TRBV5-1 to TRBJ1-2; no definite D call. The CDR3 covers 13 residues. Germline V gene data show CDR1 as SGHRS and CDR2 as YFSETQ. Between the trimmed V and J ends, which lost 2 bases and 3 bases, there was a span of 8 bases. As DNA, the CDR3 is TGCGCCAGCAGCTTAGGGCAGGACTATGGCTACACCTTC. Translated, it gives CASSLGQDYGYTF.

The rearrangement joins TRBV5-1 to TRBJ1-2; 11 bases map to TRBD1. CDR1 and CDR2 (germline): SGHRS, YFSETQ. J was trimmed by 7 bases and V by 4 bases; bases with no gene match: 3. The length of the CDR3 is 13 residues. The CDR3 reads CASSPDRGLGYTF. The CDR3 DNA sequence: TGCGCCAGCAGCCCGGACAGGGGGCTTGGCTACACCTTC.

This rearrangement joins TRBV5-8 to TRBJ1-5; D gene ambiguous. The CDR3 spans 15 residues. V was pared by 4 bases and J by 3 bases, with 14 bases between. Germline loops: CDR1 SGHTS, CDR2 YDEGEE. The CDR3: CASSGRARYNQPQHF. The CDR3 DNA reads as TGTGCCAGCAGCGGTAGGGCCAGGTACAATCAGCCCCAGCATTTT.

The J gene is TRBJ1-6, the V gene TRBV27, with D uncertain. The CDR3 sequence is 16 residues long. Looked up from germline, CDR1 is MNHEY and CDR2 is SMNVEV (reference sequence). Trimming removed 1 base from V and 6 bases from J, with 13 bases in between. This CDR3 is CASSLFGELGNSPLHF. The CDR3 coding sequence is TGTGCCAGCAGTTTATTTGGGGAATTAGGTAATTCACCCCTCCACTTT.

The chain recombines TRBV11-3 with TRBJ2-1; D is ambiguous. Germline V gene sequence: CDR1 SGHNT, CDR2 YENEEA. Trimming shortened V by 1 base and J by 0 bases, and 10 bases separated the two germline ends. There are 16 residues in the CDR3. The CDR3 bases are TGTGCCAGCAGCTTAGCGGGCGCCAGCTCCTACAATGAGCAGTTCTTC. This sequence encodes CASSLAGASSYNEQFF.

The chain joins TRBV5-4 to TRBJ2-3, with 10 bases identical to TRBD2. Germline CDR1 and CDR2: SGHNT and YYREEE (reference sequence). With 1 base clipped from V and 3 bases from J, the junction kept 2 bases outside the gene matches. This CDR3 is built from 15 residues. This CDR3 reads CASSLQRGGTDTQYF. In DNA, the CDR3 is TGTGCCAGCAGCTTGCAGCGGGGGGGGACAGATACGCAGTATTTT.

The chain links TRBV13 to TRBJ2-2, with D perhaps given as TRBD1 or TRBD2 (5 bases each). V lost 2 bases and J 11 bases, leaving 12 bases between the germline ends. Germline V gives CDR1 PRHDT, CDR2 FYEKMQ (reference sequence). The CDR3 covers 13 residues. The CDR3 loop is CASSLIRGGELFF. In nucleotides, the CDR3 is TGTGCCAGCAGCTTAATACGTGGGGGAGAGCTGTTTTTT.

By sample share, this clone is medium-sized (0.01 to 0.1%). The chain has TRBV9 and TRBJ2-5; tentative D call: TRBD1 (5 bases). The germline V gene encodes CDR1 SGDLS and CDR2 YYNGEE. The CDR3 covers 16 residues. The V and J ends lost 0 bases and 5 bases respectively, with 17 bases between them. CDR3 nucleotides: TGTGCCAGCAGCGTAGTCGCGCAGGGTGACATCGAGACCCAGTACTTC. Translating it yields CASSVVAQGDIETQYF.

The chain has TRBV18 and TRBJ1-2, with 9 nucleotides matching TRBD1. In germline, CDR1 is KGHSH, CDR2 LQKENI. V was clipped by 3 bases and J by 3 bases; unmatched bases: 2. The CDR3 has 14 amino acids. CDR3 bases: TGTGCCAGCTCACCTGGGGACAGGGACTATGGCTACACCTTC. It encodes CASSPGDRDYGYTF.

The rearrangement links TRBV10-3 to TRBJ2-7; TRBD2 matches at 16 bases. There are 18 residues in the CDR3. The V gene end was trimmed by 6 bases and the J gene end by 2 bases; junction bases not matched to a gene: 10. Germline loops: CDR1 ENHRY, CDR2 SYGVKD. CDR3 sequence: CAISLSGTSGGVAYEQYF. In nucleotides, the CDR3 is TGTGCCATCAGCTTATCCGGGACTAGCGGGGGGGTAGCCTACGAGCAGTACTTC.

The V call is TRBV5-1, the J call TRBJ2-7, with D maybe TRBD1 (6 bases). Per the germline V gene, CDR1 is SGHRS and CDR2 is YFSETQ. The CDR3 length is 13 residues. Deletions cut 2 bases from V and 2 bases from J, with 8 bases between. The CDR3 sequence: CASSFAGAYEQYF. The CDR3 DNA is TGCGCCAGCAGCTTTGCAGGGGCCTACGAGCAGTACTTC.

The chain joins TRBV14 to TRBJ1-6; no clear D gene. From germline, CDR1 is SGHDN and CDR2 FVKESK. The V end was cut by 1 base, the J end by 7 bases, with 8 bases between. CDR3 length: 14 residues. The CDR3 spells CASSQVRANSPLHF. The CDR3 DNA reads as TGTGCCAGCAGCCAAGTACGGGCGAATTCACCCCTCCACTTT.

V and J are TRBV7-3 and TRBJ1-1; TRBD1 is a possible D gene (5 bases). Germline loops: CDR1 SGHTA, CDR2 FQGTGA. This CDR3 has 16 residues. V dropped 7 bases and J dropped 3 bases, with 21 bases sitting between them. CDR3 DNA sequence: TGTGCCAGCACCAAGCCCCTCCCAGGGAGGGACACTGAAGCTTTCTTT. It encodes CASTKPLPGRDTEAFF.

This rearrangement joins TRBV4-1 to TRBJ1-1; D may be TRBD1 (5 bases). Trimming removed 3 bases at V and 3 bases at J, with 35 bases between. This CDR3 is 22 amino acids long. The germline CDR1 and CDR2 sequences are MGHRA and YSYEKL. The CDR3 sequence: CASSHPGARRGDPNLEDTEAFF. In nucleotides, the CDR3 is TGCGCCAGCAGCCACCCCGGGGCGCGACGTGGGGACCCGAATTTGGAGGACACTGAAGCTTTCTTT.

V gene TRBV15 combines with J gene TRBJ2-3; possibly TRBD1 or TRBD2 for D (5 bases each). The CDR3 contains 15 residues. CDR1 is LNHNV, CDR2 YYDKDF, per germline (reference sequence). V was trimmed by 0 bases and J by 9 bases, leaving 16 bases between them. CDR3 in DNA: TGTGCCACCAGCAGAGACGGCTCGCCCGGGGCGACGCAGTATTTT. Translating it yields CATSRDGSPGATQYF.

This chain links TRBV5-1 with TRBJ1-3; possibly TRBD1 for D (5 bases). V lost 2 bases, J lost 0 bases, and 6 bases lay in between. From germline, CDR1 is SGHRS and CDR2 YFSETQ. The CDR3 length is 14 residues. CDR3 sequence reads: CASSFDSSGNTIYF. CDR3 coding DNA: TGCGCCAGCAGCTTTGACAGCTCTGGAAACACCATATATTTT.